This T cell receptor (beta chain) was sequenced for a study of breast tumors, draining lymph nodes, adjacent tissues. Samples came from axillary lymph nodes draining the breast cancer. MiXCR, run by TCRdb on the multiplex PCR reads, gives a single entry per CDR3 protein. The sample consists of approximately 280,000 distinct CDR3 sequences, 30% of them appearing once. On this clonotype: Its antigen remains unknown.

Study-wide results and caveats: Tumor TCR diversity was below lymph nodes but above nontumor tissue.

With 6 bases removed from V and 5 bases from J, the gap between germline ends came to 10 bases. The CDR3 spans 12 residues. Germline V gene lookup returns CDR1 MDHEN and CDR2 SYDVKM. The receptor was isolated from a female donor with breast cancer. Some clones in this sample may be carry-over from other donors' samples. The sequenced material came from axillary lymph node tissue. The rearrangement joins TRBV28 to TRBJ1-2; a weak D match, TRBD1 (5 bases). The CDR3 region is CASSSRGYGYTF. CDR3 bases: TGTGCCAGCAGCTCAAGGGGATATGGCTACACCTTC.